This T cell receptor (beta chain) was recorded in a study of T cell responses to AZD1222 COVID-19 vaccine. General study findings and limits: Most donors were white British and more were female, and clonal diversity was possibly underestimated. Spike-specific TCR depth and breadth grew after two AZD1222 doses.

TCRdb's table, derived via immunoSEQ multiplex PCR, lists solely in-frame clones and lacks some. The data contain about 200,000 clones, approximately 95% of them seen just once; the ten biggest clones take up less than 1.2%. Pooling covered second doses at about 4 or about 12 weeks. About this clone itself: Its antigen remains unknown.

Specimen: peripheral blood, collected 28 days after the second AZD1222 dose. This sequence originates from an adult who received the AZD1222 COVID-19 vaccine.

The CDR3 DNA reads as TGTGCCAGCGGATATTCTGAAGCTTTCTTT. Its translation: CASGYSEAFF. The gene calls are TRBV6-5 and TRBJ1-1; D unclear. V lost 8 bases and J lost 6, with 7 bases in between. Germline V lookup: CDR1 MNHEY, CDR2 SVGAGI. This CDR3 comprises 10 residues.